The 5 T cell receptor beta chains given below trace back to one sample, sequenced in a study of OX40 agonist ivuxolimab in advanced cancers. The library was prepared using the immunoSEQ multiplex PCR assay. The table comes from immuneACCESS by way of TCRdb, which keeps in-frame sequences with V and J called. Part of the clones is missing from these tables; in studies checked, under half for an unresolved V gene and the rest for unknown reasons. Across this sample there are around 95,000 clones, with about 92% seen only once. Of the sample, about 0.24% is held by the ten largest clones. Sequenced material: CD4+ or CD8+ T cells sorted from blood, taken in a trial of the OX40 agonist ivuxolimab. Every receptor here comes from an adult with an advanced solid tumor such as melanoma, head and neck, liver or kidney cancer.

V usage is TRBV6-1 and J usage is TRBJ1-4; unclear D gene. Germline loops: CDR1 MNHNS, CDR2 SASEGT. CDR3 size: 13 residues. V was clipped by 4 bases and J by 8 bases, with 11 bases between them. CDR3: CASSVNFVEKLFF. The CDR3 DNA sequence: TGTGCCAGCAGTGTAAATTTTGTCGAAAAACTGTTTTTT.

This rearrangement joins TRBV28 to TRBJ2-3; D not certain. Trimming removed 4 bases from V and 2 bases from J, with 4 bases in between. CDR1 MDHEN and CDR2 SYDVKM come from the germline V gene. CDR3 length: 12 residues. This CDR3 reads CASSSDTDTQYF. CDR3 nucleotides: TGTGCCAGCAGTTCGGACACAGATACGCAGTATTTT.

In this sample, this clone turned up a few times. The V and J genes are TRBV6-1 and TRBJ2-7; a possible D gene is TRBD2 (6 bases). Per the germline V gene, CDR1 is MNHNS and CDR2 is SASEGT. Trimming shortened V by 0 bases and J by 4 bases, and 13 bases separated the two germline ends. This CDR3 region has 15 residues. This chain's CDR3 is CASSEALARGYEQYF. The CDR3, as DNA: TGTGCCAGCAGTGAAGCTCTGGCCCGGGGGTACGAGCAGTACTTC.

This chain uses TRBV5-1 with TRBJ1-4; the D is unclear. With 5 bases removed from V and 3 bases from J, the gap between germline ends came to 17 bases. The CDR3 is made up of 16 amino acids. The germline gives CDR1 SGHRS, CDR2 YFSETQ. The CDR3 reads CASRSPTPGANEKLFF. CDR3 coding DNA: TGCGCCAGCAGGTCCCCAACACCCGGGGCTAATGAAAAACTGTTTTTT.

The chain combines TRBV30 with TRBJ1-1, with 9 bases that match TRBD1. The CDR3 contains 13 residues. Germline V gene lookup returns CDR1 GTSNPN and CDR2 SVGIG (reference sequence). The CDR3 DNA reads as TGTGCTCCCGGGACAGGGCAATACACTGAAGCTTTCTTT. It yields the protein CAPGTGQYTEAFF. Filled out from reference TRBV30 and TRBJ1-1, the complete variable domain reads SQTIHQWPATLVQPVGSPLSLECTVEGTSNPNLYWYRQAAGRGLQLLFYSVGIGQISSEVPQNLSASRPQDRQFILSSKKLLLSDSGFYLCAPGTGQYTEAFFGQGTRLTVV.